The clone carrying this T cell receptor beta chain occurred a few times. The sample belongs to a study of blood T cell repertoires in COVID-19. Using immunoSEQ multiplex PCR, the repertoire was profiled, and TCRdb retains in-frame clones only, with some absent. The table includes fewer than 300,000 clones, approximately 93% detected once. The material sequenced was peripheral blood. This receptor was obtained from a woman aged 30 to 39 with COVID-19, enrolled during active disease.

The CDR3 loop is CASSASSYEQYF. DNA of the CDR3: TGTGCCAGCAGTGCTAGCTCCTACGAGCAGTACTTC. The genes are TRBV5-4 and TRBJ2-7; D gene uncertain. The CDR3 runs 12 residues. Germline loops: CDR1 SGHNT, CDR2 YYREEE (reference sequence). Trimming stripped 5 bases from V and 0 bases from J, with 6 bases between. The full variable domain, with the rest looked up from reference TRBV5-4 and TRBJ2-7, is ETGVTQSPTHLIKTRGQQVTLRCSSQSGHNTVSWYQQALGQGPQFIFQYYREEENGRGNFPPRFSGLQFPNYSSELNVNALELDDSALYLCASSASSYEQYFGPGTRLTVT.